This T cell receptor (beta chain) was sequenced in a study of PD-L1 blockade in urothelial cancer. Sequenced by immunoSEQ multiplex PCR; TCRdb stores in-frame clones only, minus some. The sample lists some 120,000 clones, around 89% occurring once. Time point noted: peripheral blood 6 weeks after treatment start. Germline V CDR1 and CDR2: MDHEN, SYDVKM. V dropped 5 bases and J dropped 6 bases, with 11 bases sitting between them. The CDR3 is 12 amino acids. The TCR originated in a man in his sixties with urothelial cancer. The chain links TRBV28 to TRBJ2-7, with D perhaps TRBD2 (5 bases). The input for sequencing was PBMCs, taken around atezolizumab (anti-PD-L1) treatment. As DNA, the CDR3 is TGTGCCAGCAGTCGCGGTGGAGGCGAGCAGTACTTC. Encoded protein: CASSRGGGEQYF.